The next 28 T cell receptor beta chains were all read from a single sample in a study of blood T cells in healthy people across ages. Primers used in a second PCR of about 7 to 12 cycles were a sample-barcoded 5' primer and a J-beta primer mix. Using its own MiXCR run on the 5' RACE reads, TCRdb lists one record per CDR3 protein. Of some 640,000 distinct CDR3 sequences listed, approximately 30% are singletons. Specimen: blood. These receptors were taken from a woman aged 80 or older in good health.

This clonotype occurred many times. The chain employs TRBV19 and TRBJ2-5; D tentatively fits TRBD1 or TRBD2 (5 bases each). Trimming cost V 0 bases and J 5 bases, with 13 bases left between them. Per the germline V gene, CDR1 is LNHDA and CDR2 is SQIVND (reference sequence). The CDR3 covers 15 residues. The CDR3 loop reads CASSIEGSSGETQYF. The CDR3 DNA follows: TGTGCCAGTAGTATAGAGGGGAGTTCAGGGGAGACCCAGTACTTC.

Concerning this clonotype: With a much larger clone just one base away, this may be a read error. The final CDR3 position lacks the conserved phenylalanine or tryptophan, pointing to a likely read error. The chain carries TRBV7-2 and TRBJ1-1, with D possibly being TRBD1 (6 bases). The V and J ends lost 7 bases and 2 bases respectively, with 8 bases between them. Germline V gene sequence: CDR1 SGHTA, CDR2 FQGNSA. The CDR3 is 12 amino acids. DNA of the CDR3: TGTGCCAGCATCAGGGGCAACACTGAAGCTTTCTGT. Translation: CASIRGNTEAFC.

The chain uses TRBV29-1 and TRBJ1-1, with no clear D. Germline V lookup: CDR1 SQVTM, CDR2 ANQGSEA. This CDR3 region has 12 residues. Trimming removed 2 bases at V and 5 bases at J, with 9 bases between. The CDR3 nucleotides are TGCAGCGTTGAATGGGGAAGGACTGAAGCTTTCTTT. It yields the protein CSVEWGRTEAFF.

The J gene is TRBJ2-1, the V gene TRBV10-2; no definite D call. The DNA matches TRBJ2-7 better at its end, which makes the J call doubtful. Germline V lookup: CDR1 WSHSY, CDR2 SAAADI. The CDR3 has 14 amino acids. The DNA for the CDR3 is TGCGCCAGCAGTGAGGTCAGCTCCTACAATGAGCAGTACTTC. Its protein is CASSEVSSYNEQYF.

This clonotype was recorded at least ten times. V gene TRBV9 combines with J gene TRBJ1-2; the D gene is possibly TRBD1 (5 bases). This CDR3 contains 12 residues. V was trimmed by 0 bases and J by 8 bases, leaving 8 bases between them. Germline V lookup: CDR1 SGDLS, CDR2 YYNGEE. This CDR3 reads CASSVGWDGYTF. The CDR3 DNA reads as TGTGCCAGCAGCGTAGGGTGGGACGGCTACACCTTC.

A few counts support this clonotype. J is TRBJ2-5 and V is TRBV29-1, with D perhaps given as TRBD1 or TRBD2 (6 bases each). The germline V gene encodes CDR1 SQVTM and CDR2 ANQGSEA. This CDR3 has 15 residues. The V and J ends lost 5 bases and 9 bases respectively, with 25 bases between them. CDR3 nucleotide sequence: TGCAGCGTTCCTACTAACGGGGGCTCCGGAGGGGCCCAGTACTTC. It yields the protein CSVPTNGGSGGAQYF. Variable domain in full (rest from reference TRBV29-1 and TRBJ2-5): SAVISQKPSRDICQRGTSLTIQCQVDSQVTMMFWYRQQPGQSLTLIATANQGSEATYESGFVIDKFPISRPNLTFSTLTVSNMSPEDSSIYLCSVPTNGGSGGAQYFGPGTRLLVL.

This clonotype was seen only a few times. The CDR3 region is CASSYSLGTEAFF. The DNA of the CDR3 is TGTGCCAGCAGTTACTCCCTGGGAACTGAAGCTTTCTTT. The chain combines TRBV6-5 with TRBJ1-1; D is unclear. Germline CDR1 and CDR2: MNHEY and SVGAGI. V lost 0 bases, J lost 5 bases, and 7 bases lay in between. The CDR3 runs to 13 residues.

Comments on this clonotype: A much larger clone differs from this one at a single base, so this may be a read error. The CDR3 DNA reads as TGTGCCACCAGGGATTACGTTAGTACGATTCAGTTCTTC. Protein product: CATRDYVSTIQFF. The V call is TRBV24-1, the J call TRBJ2-1; D not certain. The germline gives CDR1 KGHDR, CDR2 SFDVKD. The CDR3 spans 13 residues.

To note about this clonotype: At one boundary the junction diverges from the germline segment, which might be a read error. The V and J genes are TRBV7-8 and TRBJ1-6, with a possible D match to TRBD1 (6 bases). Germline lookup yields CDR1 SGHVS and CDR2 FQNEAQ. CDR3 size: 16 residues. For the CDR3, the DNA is TGTGCCAGCAGGGGTTGGGGAACCAGACAGGATTCACCCCGCCACTTT. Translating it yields CASRGWGTRQDSPRHF.

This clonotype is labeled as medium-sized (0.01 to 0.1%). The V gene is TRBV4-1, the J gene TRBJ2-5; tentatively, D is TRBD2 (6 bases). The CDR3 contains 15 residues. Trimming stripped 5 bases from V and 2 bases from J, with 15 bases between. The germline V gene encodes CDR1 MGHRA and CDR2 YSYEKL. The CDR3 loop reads CASSSGTSTQETQYF. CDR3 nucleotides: TGCGCCAGCAGCTCCGGGACTTCTACACAAGAGACCCAGTACTTC.

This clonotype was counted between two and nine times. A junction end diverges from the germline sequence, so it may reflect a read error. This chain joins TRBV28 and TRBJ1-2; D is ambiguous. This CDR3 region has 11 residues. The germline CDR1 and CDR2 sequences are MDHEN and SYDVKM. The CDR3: CATSAVYGYTF. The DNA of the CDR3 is TGTGCCACCAGTGCGGTCTACGGCTACACCTTC.

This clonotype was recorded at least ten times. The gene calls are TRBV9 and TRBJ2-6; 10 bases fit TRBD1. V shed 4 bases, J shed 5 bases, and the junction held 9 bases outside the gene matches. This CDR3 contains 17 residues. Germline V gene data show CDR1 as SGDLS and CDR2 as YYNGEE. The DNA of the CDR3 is TGTGCCAGCAGCCAAGGACAGGGGGTTTGGAGGGCCAACGTCCTGACTTTC. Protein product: CASSQGQGVWRANVLTF.

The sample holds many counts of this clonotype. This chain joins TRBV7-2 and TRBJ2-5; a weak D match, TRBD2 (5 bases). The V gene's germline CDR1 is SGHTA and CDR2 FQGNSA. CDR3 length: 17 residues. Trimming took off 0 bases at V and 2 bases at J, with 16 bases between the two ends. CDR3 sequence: CASSLARGLGSQETQYF. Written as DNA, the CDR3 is TGTGCCAGCAGCTTAGCAAGAGGTCTTGGGAGTCAAGAGACCCAGTACTTC.

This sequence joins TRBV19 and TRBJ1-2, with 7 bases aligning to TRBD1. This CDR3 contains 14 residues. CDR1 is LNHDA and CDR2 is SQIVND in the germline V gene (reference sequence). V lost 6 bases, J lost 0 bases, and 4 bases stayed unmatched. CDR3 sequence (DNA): TGTGCCAGTAGGGACGGGACAGCTAACTATGGCTACACCTTC. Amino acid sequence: CASRDGTANYGYTF.

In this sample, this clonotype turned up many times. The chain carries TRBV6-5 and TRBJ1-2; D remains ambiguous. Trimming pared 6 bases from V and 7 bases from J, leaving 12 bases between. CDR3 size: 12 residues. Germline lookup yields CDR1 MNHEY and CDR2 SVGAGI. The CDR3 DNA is TGTGCCAGCAGAGACAATTTGGGTGGCTACACCTTC. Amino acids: CASRDNLGGYTF.

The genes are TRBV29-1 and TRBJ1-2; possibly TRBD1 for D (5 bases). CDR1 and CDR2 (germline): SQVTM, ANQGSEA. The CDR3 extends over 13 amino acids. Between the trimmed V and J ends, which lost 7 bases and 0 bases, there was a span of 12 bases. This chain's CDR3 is CSGGDAANYGYTF. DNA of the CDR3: TGCAGCGGGGGGGACGCCGCTAACTATGGCTACACCTTC.

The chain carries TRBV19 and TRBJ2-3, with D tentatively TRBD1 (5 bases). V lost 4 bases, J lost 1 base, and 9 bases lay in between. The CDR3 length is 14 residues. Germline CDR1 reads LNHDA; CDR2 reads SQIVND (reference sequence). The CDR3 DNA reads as TGTGCCAGTAGTACTGGGGCCGGCACAGATACGCAGTATTTT. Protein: CASSTGAGTDTQYF. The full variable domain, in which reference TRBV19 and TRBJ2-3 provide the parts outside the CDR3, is DGGITQSPKYLFRKEGQNVTLSCEQNLNHDAMYWYRQDPGQGLRLIYYSQIVNDFQKGDIAEGYSVSREKKESFPLTVTSAQKNPTAFYLCASSTGAGTDTQYFGPGTRLTVL.

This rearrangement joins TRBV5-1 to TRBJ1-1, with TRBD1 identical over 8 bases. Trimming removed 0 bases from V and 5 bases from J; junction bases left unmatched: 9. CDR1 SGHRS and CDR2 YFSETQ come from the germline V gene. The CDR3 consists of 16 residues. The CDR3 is CASSLAGGQGRTEAFF. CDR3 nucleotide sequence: TGCGCCAGCAGCTTGGCCGGTGGACAGGGACGGACTGAAGCTTTCTTT.

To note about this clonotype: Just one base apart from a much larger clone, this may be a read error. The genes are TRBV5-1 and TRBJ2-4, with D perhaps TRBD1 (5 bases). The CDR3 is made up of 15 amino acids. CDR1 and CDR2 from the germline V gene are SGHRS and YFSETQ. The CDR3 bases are TGCGCCAGCAGCTTGGCCATCCCCGGATCGGACATTCGGTACTTC. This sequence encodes CASSLAIPGSDIRYF.

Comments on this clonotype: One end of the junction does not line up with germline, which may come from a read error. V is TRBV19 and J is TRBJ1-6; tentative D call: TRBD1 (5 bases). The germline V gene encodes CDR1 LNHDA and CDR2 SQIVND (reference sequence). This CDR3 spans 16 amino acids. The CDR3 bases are TGTGCCAGTAGTATTGAGTACCGGCAGGGCAATTCACCCCCCCACTTT. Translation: CASSIEYRQGNSPPHF.

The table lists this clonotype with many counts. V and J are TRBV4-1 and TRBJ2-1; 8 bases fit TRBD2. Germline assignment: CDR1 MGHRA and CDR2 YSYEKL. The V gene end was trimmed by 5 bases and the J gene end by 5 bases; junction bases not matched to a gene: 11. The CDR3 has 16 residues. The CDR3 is CASSSGGRGFDNEQFF. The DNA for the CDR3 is TGCGCCAGCAGCTCGGGGGGGAGGGGCTTTGACAATGAGCAGTTCTTC.

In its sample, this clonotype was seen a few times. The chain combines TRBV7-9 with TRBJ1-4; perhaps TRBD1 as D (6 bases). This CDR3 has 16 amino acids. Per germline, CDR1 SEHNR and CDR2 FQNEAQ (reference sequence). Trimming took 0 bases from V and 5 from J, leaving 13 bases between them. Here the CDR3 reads CASSLAFGGANEKLFF. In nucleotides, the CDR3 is TGTGCCAGCAGCTTAGCGTTCGGGGGGGCAAATGAAAAACTGTTTTTT.

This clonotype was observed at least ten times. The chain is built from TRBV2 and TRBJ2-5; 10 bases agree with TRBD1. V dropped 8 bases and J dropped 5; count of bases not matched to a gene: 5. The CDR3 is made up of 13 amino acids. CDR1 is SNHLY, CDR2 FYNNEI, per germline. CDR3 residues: CASAMGQGETQYF. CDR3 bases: TGTGCCAGCGCAATGGGACAGGGGGAGACCCAGTACTTC.

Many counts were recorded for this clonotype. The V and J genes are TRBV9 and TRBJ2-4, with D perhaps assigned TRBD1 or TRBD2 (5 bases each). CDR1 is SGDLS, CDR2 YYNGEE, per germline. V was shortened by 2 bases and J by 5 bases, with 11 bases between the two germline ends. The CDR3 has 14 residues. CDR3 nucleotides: TGTGCCAGCAGCGTTGAGGGACCGGAAAACATTCAGTACTTC. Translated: CASSVEGPENIQYF.

The CDR3 DNA is TGTGCCAGTAGTAGCCGACAGGGTTTCTCCTACAATGAGCAGTTCTTC. Encoded protein: CASSSRQGFSYNEQFF. The chain employs TRBV19 and TRBJ2-1; TRBD1 matches at 7 bases. CDR3 length equals 16 residues. The trim removed 4 bases at V and 0 bases at J, leaving 6 bases unmatched. The germline V gene has CDR1 LNHDA and CDR2 SQIVND (reference sequence).

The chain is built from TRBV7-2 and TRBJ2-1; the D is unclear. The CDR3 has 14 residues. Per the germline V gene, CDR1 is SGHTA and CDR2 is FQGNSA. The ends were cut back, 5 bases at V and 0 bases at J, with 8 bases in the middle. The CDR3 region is CASSRSSSYNEQFF. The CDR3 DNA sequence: TGTGCCAGCAGCCGGTCGTCCTCCTACAATGAGCAGTTCTTC. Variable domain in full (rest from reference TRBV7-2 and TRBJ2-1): GAGVSQSPSNKVTEKGKDVELRCDPISGHTALYWYRQSLGQGLEFLIYFQGNSAPDKSGLPSDRFSAERTGGSVSTLTIQRTQQEDSAVYLCASSRSSSYNEQFFGPGTRLTVL.

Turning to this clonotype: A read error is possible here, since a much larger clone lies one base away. CDR3 sequence reads: CASSLDLTGQEAQYF. The DNA for the CDR3 is TGTGCCAGCAGCTTGGATCTTACAGGCCAAGAGGCCCAGTACTTC. This rearrangement joins TRBV5-5 to TRBJ2-5; tentative D call: TRBD1 (5 bases). CDR3 length: 15 amino acids. Germline V lookup: CDR1 SGHKS, CDR2 YYEKEE (reference sequence).

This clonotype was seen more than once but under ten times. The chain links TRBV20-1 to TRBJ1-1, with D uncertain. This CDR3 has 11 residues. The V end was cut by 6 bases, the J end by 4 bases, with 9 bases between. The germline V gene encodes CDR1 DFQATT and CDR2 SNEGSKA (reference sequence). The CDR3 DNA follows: TGCAGTGCCCTGGGAGGCACTGAAGCTTTCTTT. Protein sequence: CSALGGTEAFF.